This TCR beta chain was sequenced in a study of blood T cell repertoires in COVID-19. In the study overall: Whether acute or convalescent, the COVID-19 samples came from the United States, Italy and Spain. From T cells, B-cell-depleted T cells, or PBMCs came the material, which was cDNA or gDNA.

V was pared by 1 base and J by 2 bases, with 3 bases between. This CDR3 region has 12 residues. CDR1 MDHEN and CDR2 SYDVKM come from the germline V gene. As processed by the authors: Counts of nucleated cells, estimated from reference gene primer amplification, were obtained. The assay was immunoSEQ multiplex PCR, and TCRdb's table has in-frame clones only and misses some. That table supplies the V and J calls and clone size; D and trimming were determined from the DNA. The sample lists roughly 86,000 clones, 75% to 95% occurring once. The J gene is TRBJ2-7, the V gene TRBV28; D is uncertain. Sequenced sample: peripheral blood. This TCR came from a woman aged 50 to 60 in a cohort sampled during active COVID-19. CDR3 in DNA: TGTGCCAGCAGTTTATCAGCCTACGAGCAGTACTTC. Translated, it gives CASSLSAYEQYF.